A single T cell receptor beta chain is shown here with its context. This clone was picked up one time. Its antigen is unknown. Per-nucleotide qualities are absent, and no much larger clonotype sits a single base away. This specimen belongs to a study of cytomegalovirus exposure and HLA in healthy donors (dated by TCRdb to 2016 to 2017). With regard to the full study: According to a later analysis, one platform produced both the roughly 130 validation repertoires and the approximately 670 repertoires of the first cohort. The study was designed to test whether signatures of past pathogen exposure could be identified by cataloging public T cell receptors. Along with the roughly 670-subject first cohort, a separate validation cohort of around 120 different subjects was used. The study combined high-throughput TCR immunosequencing, statistical association of individual TCRs with disease status, and machine learning to predict cytomegalovirus infection status.

Here is what the overall study found, with its caveats: In vitro tests confirmed that a few of the cytomegalovirus-associated TCR beta chains recognize cytomegalovirus antigens. The classifier was reported to diagnose cytomegalovirus status with high specificity and sensitivity in both the original cohort and the validation cohort. A later analysis lacked HLA typing for the validation cohort, so it scored co-occurrence in that cohort across all 110 or so repertoires. The study gave a list of around 170 TCR beta chains associated with cytomegalovirus. Subsequent analysis determined that TCRs grouped into clusters in the first cohort also showed a tendency toward co-occurrence across the 120 validation repertoires, and about 94% of cluster scores exceeded 0. The authors suggested that the approach could potentially be extended to other disease states and immunological phenotypes. While some public TCRs were present in many individuals, most TCR sequences turned up only very rarely across donors.

The CDR3 starts with the cysteine, ends with the phenylalanine, and has 12 residues. Only the CDR3 part of the read is kept: 36 bases, read in frame from the first base. At the junction V is shortened by 5 bases and J by 7 bases, with 12 bases in between. CDR1 is given as GTSNPN and CDR2 as SVGIG, both from the germline V gene (reference sequence). The donors belonged to the validation cohort of around 130 subjects, which was separate from the approximately 700-subject first cohort. Receptor libraries were prepared by the immunoSEQ multiplex PCR assay. The authors' analysis ran thus. A statistical classification framework was developed to diagnose cytomegalovirus status using the catalog of TCR beta chain sequences. TCRdb stores this immuneACCESS table with in-frame sequences only. Part of the clones is absent; in the studies checked, under half of the shortfall reflects unresolved V genes, and no reason is known for the rest. That table supplies the V and J calls and clone size; D and trimming were determined from the DNA. This sample gives 120,000 or so clones in total; more than 95% of them show up just once. Clones ranked in the top ten supply about 1.8% of the sample.

The rearrangement combines TRBV30 with TRBJ1-5; D gene: possibly TRBD1, on 5 matching bases. The material sequenced was PBMCs. The TCR originated in a man aged 18 to 29 in good health and CMV-seronegative. Read as DNA, the sequence is TGTGCCTGGGGGCAGGAGGGGCAGCCCCAGCATTTT. Its coded protein is CAWGQEGQPQHF.